The T cell receptor beta chain under discussion was sequenced for a study of T cells after somatic rescue of genetic block. V shed 1 base and J shed 5 bases, with 14 bases lying between them. The CDR3 spans 15 residues. Germline CDR1 and CDR2: MDHEN and SYDVKM. Produced via immunoSEQ multiplex PCR; TCRdb's table is partial and in-frame only. Found here are about 70,000 clones, about 90% of them singletons; the top ten hold 2.5% to 3.5%. This clone has only one observation. V and J are TRBV28 and TRBJ2-5, with D possibly being TRBD1 or TRBD2 (5 bases each). The sequence was obtained from a man in his forties. The source material was peripheral blood mononuclear cells (PBMCs). The DNA of the CDR3 is TGTGCCAGCAGTTTATTTGGGGGAATCGGGGAGACCCAGTACTTC. Its protein is CASSLFGGIGETQYF.